A single sample is the source of the 26 T cell receptor beta chains below, sequenced in a study of control samples from healthy donors and cancer patients. Sequencing was performed with immunoSEQ multiplex PCR; in TCRdb, only in-frame clones are kept and a portion is missing. Among fewer than 120,000 clones, 70% to 90% were seen once, and the ten largest hold 3.7%. The sequencing sample was made of PBMCs. These receptors were collected from a woman aged 55-69 years with lung cancer.

The CDR3 sequence is CASSILTGGYGYTF. The CDR3, as DNA: TGTGCCAGTAGTATCCTTACGGGGGGGTATGGCTACACCTTC. This chain connects TRBV19 to TRBJ1-2; TRBD1 is a possible D gene (5 bases). The V end lost 3 bases, the J end lost 5 bases, and 13 bases lay between the germline ends. This CDR3 comprises 14 residues. In germline, CDR1 is LNHDA, CDR2 SQIVND (reference sequence).

The V and J genes are TRBV13 and TRBJ2-3; unclear D gene. V shed 1 base and J shed 6 bases, with 5 bases lying between them. The CDR3 contains 12 residues. Germline CDR1 PRHDT, CDR2 FYEKMQ (reference sequence). The CDR3 is CASSLAGDTQYF. For the CDR3, the DNA is TGTGCCAGCAGCTTAGCCGGTGATACGCAGTATTTT.

Details on this clone: Other DNA sequences of this sample code for an identical CDR3. The chain couples TRBV19 to TRBJ1-5; TRBD1 aligns across 8 bases. Germline V gives CDR1 LNHDA, CDR2 SQIVND (reference sequence). Trimming at V came to 8 bases and at J to 2 bases, leaving 5 bases not matched to a gene. The CDR3 is 14 amino acids. The CDR3 DNA reads TGTGCCAGTTCTCCGACAGGGGGCAATCAGCCCCAGCATTTT. Translating it yields CASSPTGGNQPQHF.

The chain joins TRBV9 to TRBJ2-6, with TRBD2 identical over 7 bases. Losses at the gene ends were 0 bases for V and 0 bases for J; bases not matched to a gene: 0. The germline V gene has CDR1 SGDLS and CDR2 YYNGEE. The CDR3 is 16 residues long. The CDR3 region is CASSVAGGSGANVLTF. DNA of the CDR3: TGTGCCAGCAGCGTAGCGGGGGGCTCTGGGGCCAACGTCCTGACTTTC.

This clone was counted between two and nine times. The V gene is TRBV18, the J gene TRBJ2-2; weak D call: TRBD1 (5 bases). Germline CDR1 reads KGHSH; CDR2 reads LQKENI. V lost 3 bases, J lost 2 bases, and 10 bases lay in between. This CDR3 region has 15 residues. The DNA of the CDR3 is TGTGCCAGCTCACCGAATCAGGGAAACACCGGGGAGCTGTTTTTT. It codes for CASSPNQGNTGELFF.

The chain has TRBV18 and TRBJ2-5, with TRBD1 matching 8 bases. In germline, CDR1 is KGHSH, CDR2 LQKENI. This CDR3 contains 13 residues. J gave up 4 bases and V 9 bases, and 7 bases lay outside the gene matches. CDR3 in amino acids: CASLDRGGETQYF. For the CDR3, the DNA is TGTGCCAGTCTAGACAGGGGAGGAGAGACCCAGTACTTC.

This clone appeared once. The chain recombines TRBV7-9 with TRBJ2-1, with 11 positions matching TRBD2. With V trimmed by 2 bases and J by 6 bases, 3 bases remained unmatched. Per the germline V gene, CDR1 is SEHNR and CDR2 is FQNEAQ (reference sequence). CDR3 size: 15 residues. The CDR3 sequence: CASSLTSGRGNEQFF. The CDR3 nucleotides read TGTGCCAGCAGCTTAACTAGCGGGAGAGGCAATGAGCAGTTCTTC.

The chain is built from TRBV6-6 and TRBJ1-1; 8 nucleotides agree with TRBD1. The V gene end was trimmed by 4 bases and the J gene end by 1 base; junction bases not matched to a gene: 5. This CDR3 has 15 residues. Germline V gene lookup returns CDR1 MNHNY and CDR2 SVGAGI (reference sequence). CDR3 nucleotide sequence: TGTGCCAGCAGTTTTGCGGGACAGGAGAACACTGAAGCTTTCTTT. Amino acids: CASSFAGQENTEAFF.

The chain combines TRBV19 with TRBJ2-7; 10 positions match TRBD2. The CDR3 spans 14 residues. Germline CDR1 and CDR2: LNHDA and SQIVND (reference sequence). V dropped 5 bases and J dropped 4; count of bases not matched to a gene: 5. The CDR3 reads CASSGLADGYEQYF. CDR3 in DNA: TGTGCCAGTAGTGGACTAGCGGACGGATACGAGCAGTACTTC.

The chain employs TRBV10-3 and TRBJ1-2; 12 nucleotides match TRBD1. Germline CDR1 is ENHRY and CDR2 is SYGVKD. The CDR3 sequence is 15 residues long. The V gene end was trimmed by 2 bases and the J gene end by 4 bases; junction bases not matched to a gene: 2. In DNA form, the CDR3 reads TGTGCCATCAGTGAGGGGACAGGGGGCATCTATGGCTACACCTTC. As protein: CAISEGTGGIYGYTF.

V gene TRBV7-2 combines with J gene TRBJ2-2; D ambiguous. Germline CDR1 and CDR2: SGHTA and FQGNSA. The CDR3 covers 15 residues. Trimming stripped 1 base from V and 6 bases from J, with 12 bases between. CDR3 protein: CASSLGLSAAGELFF. The CDR3 DNA reads TGTGCCAGCAGCTTAGGGCTCAGTGCCGCCGGGGAGCTGTTTTTT.

The chain combines TRBV30 with TRBJ1-1; 10 bases are shared with TRBD1. Germline trimming cut 4 bases from V and 1 base from J; bases unmatched to any gene: 6. The CDR3 is 15 residues long. Germline assignment: CDR1 GTSNPN and CDR2 SVGIG (reference sequence). The CDR3 here is CAWTYRDRGNTEAFF. DNA of the CDR3: TGTGCCTGGACCTACAGGGACAGGGGGAACACTGAAGCTTTCTTT.

The J gene is TRBJ1-3, the V gene TRBV5-4, with D uncertain. The CDR3 is 17 amino acids. Germline values: CDR1 SGHNT, CDR2 YYREEE (reference sequence). Trimming shortened V by 3 bases and J by 2 bases, and 18 bases separated the two germline ends. CDR3 bases: TGTGCCAGCAGCTCTACTTTGTTTAGCGGAACTGGAAACACCATATATTTT. Protein product: CASSSTLFSGTGNTIYF.

The V gene is TRBV6-1, the J gene TRBJ1-2; possible D gene TRBD1, 6 bases. This CDR3 is 14 amino acids long. Trimming took off 2 bases at V and 4 bases at J, with 11 bases between the two ends. CDR1 and CDR2 (germline): MNHNS, SASEGT. CDR3 sequence (DNA): TGTGCCAGCAGTGAACTGACAGGCGCCTATGGCTACACCTTC. Its protein is CASSELTGAYGYTF.

V and J are TRBV5-1 and TRBJ2-7, with 8 bases aligning to TRBD1. CDR3 size: 19 residues. V lost 3 bases, J lost 5 bases, and 22 bases stayed unmatched. Germline V gene lookup returns CDR1 SGHRS and CDR2 YFSETQ. The chain's CDR3 is CASSSLSGQGSSRRDEQYF. CDR3 coding DNA: TGCGCCAGCAGCTCCCTGAGCGGACAGGGTTCATCCCGTCGGGACGAGCAGTACTTC.

This chain uses TRBV20-1 with TRBJ1-1, with TRBD1 identical over 7 bases. The J segment lost 0 bases and the V segment lost 3 bases, leaving 7 bases of the junction unmatched. Germline CDR1 reads DFQATT; CDR2 reads SNEGSKA (reference sequence). The CDR3 covers 15 residues. CDR3 residues: CSASGPGGVNTEAFF. The DNA of the CDR3 is TGCAGTGCTAGTGGTCCAGGGGGGGTGAACACTGAAGCTTTCTTT.

The chain combines TRBV5-6 with TRBJ2-3; D is perhaps TRBD1 or TRBD2 (6 bases each). The CDR3 loop spans 16 amino acids. V was shortened by 2 bases and J by 0 bases, with 13 bases between the two germline ends. Germline V gene data show CDR1 as SGHDT and CDR2 as YYEEEE. For the CDR3, the DNA is TGTGCCAGCAGCTTAAGGGGGGTTTCTAGCACAGATACGCAGTATTTT. Protein sequence: CASSLRGVSSTDTQYF.

This rearrangement joins TRBV27 to TRBJ2-7; TRBD1 matches 9 bases. In germline, CDR1 is MNHEY, CDR2 SMNVEV (reference sequence). The CDR3 extends over 15 amino acids. The V and J ends lost 7 bases and 5 bases, in that order; junction bases with no gene match: 12. CDR3 DNA: TGTGCCAGCACCAATACCGGGACAGGGAAGAACGAGCAGTACTTC. Protein product: CASTNTGTGKNEQYF.

This clone appeared once. V usage is TRBV5-4 and J usage is TRBJ1-1; tentatively, D is TRBD1 (6 bases). Trimming removed 5 bases from V and 7 bases from J, with 12 bases in between. This CDR3 has 12 residues. CDR1 and CDR2 (germline): SGHNT, YYREEE (reference sequence). The DNA of the CDR3 is TGTGCCAGCAGTACAAGGGGGTATGAAGCTTTCTTT. It specifies CASSTRGYEAFF.

The CDR3 bases are TGTGCCAGTACCCTACCAGGATCTATCACCGGGGAGCTGTTTTTT. Translation gives CASTLPGSITGELFF. V is TRBV19 and J is TRBJ2-2; D is unresolved. The CDR3 is 15 residues long. Trimming shortened V by 7 bases and J by 4 bases, and 16 bases separated the two germline ends. CDR1 and CDR2 (germline): LNHDA, SQIVND (reference sequence).

V gene TRBV12-5 combines with J gene TRBJ2-5; 11 bases are a match to TRBD2. The V segment lost 7 bases and the J segment 2 bases; nucleotides outside the gene matches: 9. Germline CDR1 and CDR2: LGHNT and FRNRAP. The CDR3 length is 16 residues. CDR3 loop: CASVPSGGPPQETQYF. The CDR3 DNA is TGTGCTAGTGTACCTAGCGGGGGGCCACCACAAGAGACCCAGTACTTC. Together with reference TRBV12-5 and TRBJ2-5, the CDR3 gives the full variable domain: DARVTQTPRHKVTEMGQEVTMRCQPILGHNTVFWYRQTMMQGLELLAYFRNRAPLDDSGMPKDRFSAEMPDATLATLKIQPSEPRDSAVYFCASVPSGGPPQETQYFGPGTRLLVL.

A note on this clone: Compared with germline, one end of the junction differs, possibly owing to a read error. The V gene is TRBV4-1, the J gene TRBJ1-1, with D possibly TRBD1 on 5 matching bases. There are 17 residues in the CDR3. Germline lookup yields CDR1 MGHRA and CDR2 YSYEKL. CDR3 loop: CASSQDSNGLTWGIDSF. CDR3 nucleotide sequence: TGCGCCAGCAGCCAAGATTCGAACGGATTGACGTGGGGGATCGACTCTTTT.

The rearrangement links TRBV5-1 to TRBJ2-7; 16 bases match TRBD2. The length of the CDR3 is 15 residues. Germline V CDR1 and CDR2: SGHRS, YFSETQ. Trimming took 4 bases from V and 4 from J; bases not matched to a gene: 2. The CDR3 spells CASSQGLAGGYEQYF. For the CDR3, the DNA is TGCGCCAGCAGCCAGGGACTAGCGGGAGGGTACGAGCAGTACTTC.

On this clone itself: The identical CDR3 is also encoded by other nucleotide sequences in the sample. The genes are TRBV12-3 or TRBV12-4 and TRBJ1-1; D remains unclear. This CDR3 has 13 amino acids. V was shortened by 2 bases and J by 1 base, with 5 bases between the two germline ends. The CDR3 nucleotides read TGTGCCAGCAGTTTACGAGAGAACACTGAAGCTTTCTTT. Its translation: CASSLRENTEAFF.

V usage is TRBV5-1 and J usage is TRBJ2-7; D is perhaps TRBD1 (6 bases). The CDR3 sequence is 15 residues long. Germline assignment: CDR1 SGHRS and CDR2 YFSETQ. The V end lost 4 bases, the J end lost 0 bases, and 14 bases lay between the germline ends. As DNA, the CDR3 is TGCGCCAGCAGCCTCCAAACAGGGCCCTCCTACGAGCAGTACTTC. Translating gives CASSLQTGPSYEQYF.

The V gene is TRBV5-6, the J gene TRBJ2-7; D gene uncertain. V dropped 0 bases and J dropped 0 bases, with 13 bases sitting between them. The germline V gene has CDR1 SGHDT and CDR2 YYEEEE. The CDR3 sequence is 16 residues long. CDR3 in DNA: TGTGCCAGCAGCTTGGGAGCCGGTGTCCTCTCCTACGAGCAGTACTTC. Amino acids: CASSLGAGVLSYEQYF.